This TCR beta chain emerged from a study of OX40 agonist ivuxolimab in advanced cancers. Study at large: The dose-escalation cohort had hepatocellular carcinoma, melanoma, renal cell or head and neck cancer. With a range of about 23 to 85, age averaged approximately 55 years, and more than 75% were male.

TCRdb's copy holds only in-frame clones and misses some; the assay was immunoSEQ multiplex PCR. This sample carries roughly 64,000 clones, about four fifths of them seen once, and the ten largest clones take roughly 5.2%. The J segment lost 5 bases and the V segment lost 5 bases, leaving 24 bases of the junction unmatched. Germline CDR1 is MNHEY and CDR2 is SMNVEV (reference sequence). This CDR3 comprises 20 residues. This chain links TRBV27 with TRBJ1-5; 7 nucleotides line up with TRBD1. This receptor was obtained from an adult with an advanced solid tumor such as melanoma, head and neck, liver or kidney cancer. The specimen comprised CD4+ or CD8+ T cells sorted from blood, sampled in a trial of the OX40 agonist ivuxolimab. CDR3 loop: CASSPYHMGLLDRVHQPQHF. The DNA for the CDR3 is TGTGCCAGCAGTCCTTATCATATGGGCCTTCTTGACAGGGTTCATCAGCCCCAGCATTTT.